This T cell receptor beta chain was captured by sequencing in a study of T cell responses to AZD1222 COVID-19 vaccine (dated by TCRdb to the early 2020s). A note on the overall study: AZD1222 recipients given second doses at about 4 weeks or at about 12 weeks were pooled, since spike-specific TCR depth and breadth were not found to differ between the two schedules. TCR sequencing was performed for some 250 trial participants, of whom about 200 were given two doses of AZD1222 and approximately 25 were given two doses of MenACWY control vaccine. Trial participants were enrolled by age into subgroups of 18-55, 56-69 and 70-plus years, and around 150, 29 and 61 TCR-sequenced participants, respectively, were included in these subgroups. What the study reported, not specific to this receptor: Conclusions about previously exposed vaccinees were limited because only 6 or 7 AZD1222 recipients were SARS-CoV-2 seropositive at baseline. CD4 TCRs associated with the vaccine covered the entire spike protein, and the dominant responses were in regions 160-218 and 743-854. Epitopes outside the regions mutated in the B.1.351 and B.1.1.7 variants were reportedly recognized by nearly half of the unique spike-specific TCRs. Because no day 14 peak-response samples were available, repertoires were characterized only after the peak T cell response. Participants were mostly white British and included more females than males, and it was suggested by the authors that clonal diversity may have been underestimated. After two AZD1222 doses, spike-specific TCR breadth and depth were significantly higher than at day 0 and than in MenACWY recipients. The 56-69-year group was small, and its depth increase did not reach significance, likely because of low power.

The CDR3 starts with the cysteine, ends with the phenylalanine, and has 14 residues. This entry keeps only the CDR3 DNA: 42 bases, framed from base 1. The V and J ends are trimmed by 0 bases and 0 bases, leaving 6 bases between them. The germline V gene (reference sequence) supplies CDR1 SGHKS and CDR2 YYEKEE. Turning to this clone: Its antigen specificity is not known. Base qualities are not recorded, but no much larger clone differs from it by a single base.

The CDR3 regions of human TCRbeta chains were analyzed by immunosequencing. Concerning the study's data processing: TCRs in the repertoires were matched against a reference library of SARS-CoV-2-specific TCRs that had been generated with the MIRA antigen-specificity platform. Breadth was defined as the fraction of unique TCRs that were SARS-CoV-2-associated. Depth was defined as the fraction of total T cells that were SARS-CoV-2-associated. Using the MIRA data, each spike-specific TCR was mapped to the spike region that the TCR reacts to and placed in a CD4 or CD8 class. Log10-transformed breadth and depth values were compared by one-way ANOVA with Sidak's multiple comparisons tests. TCRdb's version of the immuneACCESS table is confined to in-frame rearrangements and falls short of the full clone set. An unresolved V gene accounts for under half of the shortfall where checked; the remainder is of unknown origin. The DNA gave D and trimming, while V, J and clone size come from that table. This sample has over 150,000 clones in its table, and 88% of those were observed once. Of the sample, roughly 5.5% falls within the top ten clones.

The sample's time point label, in plain terms: baseline before first vaccination. Vaccinee samples were obtained from the UK trials COV001 and COV002, which included a single-blind randomized controlled phase 2/3 trial of AZD1222 (ChAdOx1 nCoV-19) in healthy adults. Trial participant PBMC samples were collected at day 0 and day 28 after the second dose for TCRbeta chain sequencing. The sample was peripheral blood, taken on day 0 of AZD1222 vaccination. The sequence is built from TRBV5-5 and TRBJ2-5; confidence is insufficient to name the D gene. This sequence was found in an adult in good health. This receptor has the CDR3 CASSLASNQETQYF. The nucleotide sequence is TGTGCCAGCAGCTTGGCCTCTAACCAAGAGACCCAGTACTTC.